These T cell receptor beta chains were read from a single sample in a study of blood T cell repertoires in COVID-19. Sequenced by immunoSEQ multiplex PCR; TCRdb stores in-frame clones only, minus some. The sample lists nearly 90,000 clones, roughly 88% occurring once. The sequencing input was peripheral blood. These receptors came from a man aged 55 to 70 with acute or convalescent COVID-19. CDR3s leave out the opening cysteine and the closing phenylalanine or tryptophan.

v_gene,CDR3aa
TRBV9,ASSRGLAGRRDEQY
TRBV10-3,ATQAGGITDTQY
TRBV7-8,ASSPAGGIRWNEQF
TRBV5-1,ASTNSQTQY
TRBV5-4,ASSSPGTGSNTEAF
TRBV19,ASSIGTAYGYT
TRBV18,ASSPPGFYGYT
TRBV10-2,ASSATGDTEAF
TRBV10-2,ASSESHSWDRASPLH
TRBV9,ASSPGGTAYEQY
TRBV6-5,AVRGSGEKLF
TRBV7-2,ASSFLGENTEAF
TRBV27,ASSPRPGGNTEAF
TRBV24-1,ATSDLSLGQGARETQY
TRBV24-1,ATTAGQENQPQH
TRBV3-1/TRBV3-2,ASSLDRGHNYGYT
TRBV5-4,ASSVWETQETQY
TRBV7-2,ASSLAGRAAGELF
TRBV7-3,ASSSSGENFYEQY
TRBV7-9,ASSGPGQSATNEKLF
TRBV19,ASSAAAGSTDTQY
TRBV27,ASSLGRSYEQY
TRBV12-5,ASGLVAGEQY
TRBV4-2,ASSQDLRGGEIQPQH